What follows describes a single T cell receptor (beta chain). The antigen is undetermined. A read error may explain this, as a much larger clone is one base away. The data stem from a study of shared clonotypes between healthy human individuals. The V gene end was trimmed by 2 bases and the J gene end by 4 bases; junction bases not matched to a gene: 3. The CDR3 is 15 amino acids. From germline, CDR1 is SEHNR and CDR2 FQNEAQ (reference sequence). Assay used: immunoSEQ multiplex PCR; TCRdb lists only in-frame clones, some missing. The sample has about 1 million clones; approximately 70% are singletons. Study-wide results and caveats: Sequencing depth was expected to affect clonotype sharing among donors.

The chain has TRBV7-9 and TRBJ2-1; 9 positions match TRBD1. The specimen was memory CD4+ T cells sorted from blood. The sample's subset: CD45RA-negative fraction. This receptor was identified in a man younger than 35 in good health. CDR3 bases: TGTGCCAGCAGCTTAAGACAGGGGGGGTACAATGAGCAGTTCTTC. It specifies CASSLRQGGYNEQFF. Combining the CDR3 with reference TRBV7-9 and TRBJ2-1 gives the whole variable domain DTGVSQNPRHKITKRGQNVTFRCDPISEHNRLYWYRQTLGQGPEFLTYFQNEAQLEKSRLLSDRFSAERPKGSFSTLEIQRTEQGDSAMYLCASSLRQGGYNEQFFGPGTRLTVL.